Listed below are T cell receptor beta chains from one sample, sequenced in a study of T cell responses to AZD1222 COVID-19 vaccine. Assay used: immunoSEQ multiplex PCR; TCRdb lists only in-frame clones, some missing. The sample includes 74,000 or so clones, around 84% of them seen just once. Source: peripheral blood, taken on day 0 of AZD1222 vaccination. These receptors originate from an adult in good health. CDR3s include the opening cysteine and the closing phenylalanine or tryptophan. A D gene is named only where the DNA matches it firmly. For some rows the clone size is stated as once, few or many, or as a class when expanded; others skip it.

clone size	V gene	CDR3 length	D gene	J gene	CDR3 DNA	CDR3 protein
once	TRBV2	15	.	TRBJ2-6	TGTGCCAGCGGGACGGGAATCCCTGGGGCCAACGTCCTGACTTTC	CASGTGIPGANVLTF
.	TRBV6-6	14	TRBD1	TRBJ1-2	TGTGCCAGCAAGCAGGGGGCGTTTAACTATGGCTACACCTTC	CASKQGAFNYGYTF
few	TRBV7-8	12	.	TRBJ2-1	TGTGCCAGCAGCTTAAGAGCTCGGGAGCAGTTCTTC	CASSLRAREQFF
.	TRBV27	14	.	TRBJ1-1	TGTGCCAGCAGCGGATACTCGCGGGTCACTGAAGCTTTCTTT	CASSGYSRVTEAFF
.	TRBV11-3	12	.	TRBJ2-2	TGTGCCAGCAGCACGGGTGTCGGGGAGCTGTTTTTT	CASSTGVGELFF
.	TRBV2	16	.	TRBJ2-7	TGTGCCAGCAGTGAAACCCTCATGCAGGGGTACTACGAGCAGTACTTC	CASSETLMQGYYEQYF
.	TRBV11-3	14	TRBD2	TRBJ2-3	TGTGCCAGCAGCTTGACTAGCGGGAGGACCACGCAGTATTTT	CASSLTSGRTTQYF
once	TRBV5-5	16	.	TRBJ2-2	TGTGCCAGCAGCCCGGTGCCGGGGGAGTCGACCGGGGAGCTGTTTTTT	CASSPVPGESTGELFF
.	TRBV7-9	15	.	TRBJ1-4	TGTGCCAGCAGCTTCCGAGTGGGTACTAATGAAAAACTGTTTTTT	CASSFRVGTNEKLFF
once	TRBV12-5	11	.	TRBJ1-1	TGTGCTAGTGGCCTCCCCGGGCGAGCTTTCTTT	CASGLPGRAFF
.	TRBV6-2/TRBV6-3	14	.	TRBJ1-5	TGTGCCAGCAGCACTGGACGGTACAATCAGCCCCAGCATTTT	CASSTGRYNQPQHF
.	TRBV15	14	.	TRBJ2-3	TGTGCCACCAGCGACGCGGGGCGGACAGATACGCAGTATTTT	CATSDAGRTDTQYF
once	TRBV18	16	.	TRBJ1-4	TGTGCCAGCTCAGAAGGTTTCTCCCGACATTTAGAAAAACTGTTTTTT	CASSEGFSRHLEKLFF
.	TRBV11-3	17	.	TRBJ1-1	TGTGCCAGCAGCTCCTCCTTGACCGGGTCGGCGAACACTGAAGCTTTCTTT	CASSSSLTGSANTEAFF
.	TRBV5-1	19	TRBD2	TRBJ2-5	TGCGCCAGCAGCTTGGGTTTAGCGGGGGGGCTTGGATCTTGGGAGACCCAGTACTTC	CASSLGLAGGLGSWETQYF
.	TRBV5-1	14	.	TRBJ1-1	TGCGCCAGCAGCCCAAGACAGACGGACACTGAAGCTTTCTTT	CASSPRQTDTEAFF
once	TRBV28	15	.	TRBJ1-1	TGTGCCAGCAGTTTATTGGGGATAGGGAACACTGAAGCTTTCTTT	CASSLLGIGNTEAFF
medium-sized	TRBV4-1	18	.	TRBJ1-4	TGCGCCAGCAGCCAAGAAGTAGGGTTTTTCGTCACTAATGAAAAACTGTTTTTT	CASSQEVGFFVTNEKLFF
few	TRBV9	16	.	TRBJ1-3	TGTGCCAGCAGCCTCGGACGGAGATTCTCTGGAAACACCATATATTTT	CASSLGRRFSGNTIYF
.	TRBV28	13	TRBD1	TRBJ1-5	TGTGCCAGCAGGGGACAGAGCAATCAGCCCCAGCATTTT	CASRGQSNQPQHF
few	TRBV3-1/TRBV3-2	14	.	TRBJ1-2	TGTGCCAGCAGCCAAGTCGAAGGACAGACCGGCTACACCTTC	CASSQVEGQTGYTF
.	TRBV12-3/TRBV12-4	11	.	TRBJ2-2	TGTGCCAGCAGTCCCTTGGGGGAGCTGTTTTTT	CASSPLGELFF
once	TRBV28	16	TRBD2	TRBJ2-2	TGTGCCAGCAGCCTCAGGACTAGCTTTAACACCGGGGAGCTGTTTTTT	CASSLRTSFNTGELFF
.	TRBV6-5	13	.	TRBJ1-6	TGTGCCAGCAGTTATCAAGAGAATTCACCCCTCCACTTT	CASSYQENSPLHF
.	TRBV5-6	12	.	TRBJ1-5	TGTGCCAGCAGCTTGGGCTCCGGGTTCCAGCATTTT	CASSLGSGFQHF
.	TRBV4-3	17	.	TRBJ2-3	TGCGCCAGCAGCCAAGATTTGCTCGTCATTAGCACAGATACGCAGTATTTT	CASSQDLLVISTDTQYF
.	TRBV10-3	14	.	TRBJ1-6	TGTGCCATCAGAACCGGGCCCCGTAATTCACCCCTCCACTTT	CAIRTGPRNSPLHF
.	TRBV30	15	.	TRBJ2-1	TGTGCCTGGAGTGTCCGGGACTCCACTTACAATGAGCAGTTCTTC	CAWSVRDSTYNEQFF
.	TRBV11-2	16	TRBD1	TRBJ2-3	TGTGCCAGCAGCTTAGGGACAGGGCATAGGACAGATACGCAGTATTTT	CASSLGTGHRTDTQYF
.	TRBV13	15	TRBD2	TRBJ2-7	TGTGCCAGCAGCTATGGGACTAGCGTCTCCTACGAGCAGTACTTC	CASSYGTSVSYEQYF
once	TRBV2	12	.	TRBJ2-3	TGTGCCAGCAGTGGGTTGGCGGATACGCAGTATTTT	CASSGLADTQYF
.	TRBV11-2	15	TRBD1	TRBJ2-7	TGTGCCAGCAGCTTACAGGTACAGGGGGTTTACGAGCAGTACTTC	CASSLQVQGVYEQYF
.	TRBV24-1	15	.	TRBJ2-3	TGTGCCACCAGTGAAACGGGACACTTCACAGATACGCAGTATTTT	CATSETGHFTDTQYF
.	TRBV28	13	.	TRBJ2-7	TGTGCCAGCAGTTCCCGAGTAACCTACGAGCAGTACTTC	CASSSRVTYEQYF
.	TRBV7-2	14	.	TRBJ1-3	TGTGCCAGCACCCCCCCGGGCTCTGGAAACACCATATATTTT	CASTPPGSGNTIYF
once	TRBV19	14	.	TRBJ2-1	TGTGCCACTTCCGGAGGCGGGTGGAGGAATGAGCAGTTCTTC	CATSGGGWRNEQFF
.	TRBV3-1/TRBV3-2	14	.	TRBJ1-1	TGTGCCAGCAGCCCCCGACTCATGAACACTGAAGCTTTCTTT	CASSPRLMNTEAFF
.	TRBV2	14	TRBD2	TRBJ2-1	TGTGCCACCTCTAGCGGGAGTTCCTACAATGAGCAGTTCTTC	CATSSGSSYNEQFF
few	TRBV15	14	TRBD1	TRBJ1-1	TGTGCCACCAGCCGCGACAGGGGGAACACTGAAGCTTTCTTT	CATSRDRGNTEAFF
.	TRBV7-9	12	.	TRBJ2-7	TGTGCCAGCAGTCCGACCATCCCCGAGCAGTACTTC	CASSPTIPEQYF
.	TRBV12-5	23	.	TRBJ2-3	TGTGCTAGTGGTTTGGTACGGTCCACCCGAACCCCACTAGCTCGCGTCGACACAGATACGCAGTATTTT	CASGLVRSTRTPLARVDTDTQYF
.	TRBV7-7	16	TRBD2	TRBJ2-1	TGTGCTAGCAGCTCGGTAGCGGGAGGGCATTACAATGAGCAGTTCTTC	CASSSVAGGHYNEQFF
.	TRBV18	14	.	TRBJ1-5	TGTGCCAGCTCACCAAGCACAGGGTTATGGCCCCAGCATTTT	CASSPSTGLWPQHF
few	TRBV4-3	15	TRBD1	TRBJ1-1	TGCGCCAGCAGCCAAGGACAGGGATTGAACACTGAAGCTTTCTTT	CASSQGQGLNTEAFF
once	TRBV3-1/TRBV3-2	15	.	TRBJ2-7	TGTGCCAGCAGCCTGCCCGGGGACGGCCTCTACGAGCAGTACTTC	CASSLPGDGLYEQYF
.	TRBV24-1	12	.	TRBJ2-3	TGTGCCAGCCCCCTAGTCACAGATACGCAGTATTTT	CASPLVTDTQYF
few	TRBV24-1	15	.	TRBJ2-2	TGTGCCACCAGCGACAGGATGCTTGGCACCGGGGAGCTGTTTTTT	CATSDRMLGTGELFF
.	TRBV18	16	.	TRBJ1-2	TGTGCCAGCTGCGGGAACAGGGTGCCTCCTAACTATGGCTACACCTTC	CASCGNRVPPNYGYTF
.	TRBV6-5	15	TRBD2	TRBJ2-2	TGTGCCACCACGGGACTAGCGGGAGTTACCGGGGAGCTGTTTTTT	CATTGLAGVTGELFF
.	TRBV23-1	18	.	TRBJ1-2	TGCGCCAGCAGTCAGTCTGATGTCAGGGCAACCTTTGCTTATGGCTACACCTTC	CASSQSDVRATFAYGYTF
.	TRBV7-2	16	TRBD2	TRBJ2-7	TGTGCCAGCAGCCCAAATCCGGCTAGCGGGAGAAGGGAGCAGTACTTC	CASSPNPASGRREQYF